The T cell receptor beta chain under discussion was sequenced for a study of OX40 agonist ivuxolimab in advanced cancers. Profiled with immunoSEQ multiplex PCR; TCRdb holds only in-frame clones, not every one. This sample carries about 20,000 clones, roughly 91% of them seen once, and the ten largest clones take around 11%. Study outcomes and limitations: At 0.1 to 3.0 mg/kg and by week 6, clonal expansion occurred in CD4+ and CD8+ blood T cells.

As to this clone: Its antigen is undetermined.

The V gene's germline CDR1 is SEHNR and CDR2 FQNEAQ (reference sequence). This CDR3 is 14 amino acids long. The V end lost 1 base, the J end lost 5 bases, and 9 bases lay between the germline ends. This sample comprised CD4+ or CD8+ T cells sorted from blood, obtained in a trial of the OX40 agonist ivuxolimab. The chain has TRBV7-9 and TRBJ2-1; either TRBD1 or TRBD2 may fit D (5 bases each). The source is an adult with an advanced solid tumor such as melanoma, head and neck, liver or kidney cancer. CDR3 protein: CASSLVLGHNEQFF. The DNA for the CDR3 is TGTGCCAGCAGCTTAGTATTGGGACACAATGAGCAGTTCTTC.